What follows describes a single T cell receptor (beta chain). This sample is part of a study of blood T cell repertoires in COVID-19. Study at large: From the United States, Italy and Spain came samples of acute and convalescent COVID-19. PBMCs, B-cell-depleted T cells, or T cells provided the cDNA or gDNA that made up the material.

The CDR3 contains 14 residues. The junction had 8 bases not matched to a gene; V was cut back by 5 bases and J by 6 bases. The germline V gene encodes CDR1 MNHEY and CDR2 SMNVEV (reference sequence). Original handling: Cell counts per sample came from amplifying reference gene primers. The assay was immunoSEQ multiplex PCR, and TCRdb's table has in-frame clones only and misses some. The V and J calls and clone size come from that table; D and trimming were worked out from the DNA. The sample includes around 180,000 clones, about 88% of them seen just once. This chain joins TRBV27 and TRBJ2-7; TRBD1 matches at 9 bases. Sequences were obtained from peripheral blood. The receptor was isolated from a man in his fifties or sixties with acute or convalescent COVID-19. In DNA form, the CDR3 reads TGTGCCAGCAGTACCTGGGACAGGGTTGGCGAGCAGTACTTC. Translating gives CASSTWDRVGEQYF.